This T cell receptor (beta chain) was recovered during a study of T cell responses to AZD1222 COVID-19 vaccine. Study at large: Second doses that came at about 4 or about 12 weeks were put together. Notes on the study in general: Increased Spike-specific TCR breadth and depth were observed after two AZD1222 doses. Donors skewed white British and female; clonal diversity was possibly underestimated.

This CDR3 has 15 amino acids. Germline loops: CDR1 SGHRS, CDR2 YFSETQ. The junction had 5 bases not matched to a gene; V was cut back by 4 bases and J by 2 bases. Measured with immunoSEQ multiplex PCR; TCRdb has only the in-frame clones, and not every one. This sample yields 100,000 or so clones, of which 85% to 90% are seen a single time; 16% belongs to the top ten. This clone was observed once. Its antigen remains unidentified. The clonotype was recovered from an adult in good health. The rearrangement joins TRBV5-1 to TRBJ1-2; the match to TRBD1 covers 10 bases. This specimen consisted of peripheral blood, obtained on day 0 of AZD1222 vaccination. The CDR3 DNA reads TGCGCCAGCAGCCGGACAGGGGGGTCGAACTATGGCTACACCTTC. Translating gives CASSRTGGSNYGYTF.